The 4 T cell receptor beta chains listed next were all sequenced from one sample in a study of shared clonotypes between healthy human individuals. Clones were sequenced by immunoSEQ multiplex PCR, and TCRdb holds only the in-frame ones, with some missing. The table shows 2,500,000 or so clones, with under 95% occurring only once. Sample: naive CD4+ T cells from PBMCs. Subset meaning: CD45RA+ positively selected. The receptors come from a man in his late teens or twenties in good health. Some clones in this sample may be carry-over from other donors' samples.

The chain carries TRBV18 and TRBJ2-1; 13 bases are shared with TRBD2. Per the germline V gene, CDR1 is KGHSH and CDR2 is LQKENI. CDR3 length: 15 residues. Trimming removed 4 bases from V and 7 bases from J; junction bases left unmatched: 4. The chain's CDR3 is CASSLTSGRSNEQFF. CDR3 DNA sequence: TGTGCCAGCTCACTGACTAGCGGGAGGAGTAATGAGCAGTTCTTC.

CDR3 loop: CASSVVVGGQETQYF. CDR3 nucleotides: TGTGCCAGCAGCGTAGTGGTCGGGGGACAAGAGACCCAGTACTTC. This rearrangement joins TRBV9 to TRBJ2-5; the D gene is possibly TRBD2 (6 bases). V was clipped by 0 bases and J by 2 bases, with 11 bases between them. Germline-derived CDR1 and CDR2 are SGDLS and YYNGEE. The CDR3 is 15 amino acids. The variable domain in full, completed from reference TRBV9 and TRBJ2-5, reads DSGVTQTPKHLITATGQRVTLRCSPRSGDLSVYWYQQSLDQGLQFLIQYYNGEERAKGNILERFSAQQFPDLHSELNLSSLELGDSALYFCASSVVVGGQETQYFGPGTRLLVL.

The chain links TRBV29-1 to TRBJ2-7, with 8 bases aligning to TRBD1. This CDR3 contains 15 residues. J was trimmed by 1 base and V by 7 bases; bases with no gene match: 12. Germline CDR1 is SQVTM and CDR2 is ANQGSEA. The CDR3 DNA reads as TGCAGCGCCAAGTCCGGGGACAGGAGTTCCTACGAGCAGTACTTC. It encodes CSAKSGDRSSYEQYF.

The V call is TRBV27, the J call TRBJ2-7; the D is unclear. The V gene lost 2 bases and the J gene lost 1 base, with 9 bases spanning the gap. This CDR3 has 14 amino acids. Germline-derived CDR1 and CDR2 are MNHEY and SMNVEV (reference sequence). The CDR3 loop is CASSLRRVSYEQYF. CDR3 in DNA: TGTGCCAGCAGTTTACGCCGGGTATCCTACGAGCAGTACTTC.